What follows is one T cell receptor beta chain and its context. Trimming took 5 bases from V and 0 from J; bases not matched to a gene: 16. The CDR3 covers 20 residues. From germline, CDR1 is MNHEY and CDR2 SVGEGT. This entry is derived from a study of control samples from healthy donors and cancer patients. Libraries were prepared by immunoSEQ multiplex PCR; TCRdb keeps only in-frame clonotypes and omits some of them. The repertoire holds approximately 40,000 clones, with about 83% as singletons. The origin of this receptor is a woman aged 55 to 70 with lung cancer. The V and J genes are TRBV6-2 or TRBV6-3 and TRBJ2-6; 7 bases map to TRBD1. The sample consisted of PBMCs. The DNA for the CDR3 is TGTGCCAGCAGTCCGATTCCGGGACAGTCCTCCTACTCTGGGGCCAACGTCCTGACTTTC. This sequence encodes CASSPIPGQSSYSGANVLTF.